This T cell receptor (beta chain) appears in the sequencing data of a study of cytomegalovirus exposure and HLA in healthy donors. Study-wide context: Of all 360 or so donors who were genotyped, 81% belonged to the Caucasian-associated ancestry cluster. Regarding the study as a whole: The study listed around 150 cytomegalovirus-associated TCR beta chains. Later genetic work tied a missense DCLRE1C variant to beta-chain V and J trimming.

Concerning this clone itself: What it binds is not known.

The CDR3 runs to 16 residues. With 0 bases removed from V and 2 bases from J, the gap between germline ends came to 11 bases. Germline CDR1 reads MNHEY; CDR2 reads SMNVEV (reference sequence). Primers: 60 Vbeta forward and 13 Jbeta reverse. Repertoires were generated with immunoSEQ multiplex PCR, while TCRdb's copy carries only in-frame clones and drops some. This sample yields around 150,000 clones, of which 60% to 85% are seen a single time; 1.1% to 1.5% belongs to the top ten. Specimen: PBMCs. This TCR came from a middle-aged woman in good health and CMV-seronegative. J is TRBJ1-5 and V is TRBV27; D remains unclear. The CDR3 reads CASSLSIVGGNQPQHF. CDR3 bases: TGTGCCAGCAGTTTATCGATTGTCGGGGGCAATCAGCCCCAGCATTTT.